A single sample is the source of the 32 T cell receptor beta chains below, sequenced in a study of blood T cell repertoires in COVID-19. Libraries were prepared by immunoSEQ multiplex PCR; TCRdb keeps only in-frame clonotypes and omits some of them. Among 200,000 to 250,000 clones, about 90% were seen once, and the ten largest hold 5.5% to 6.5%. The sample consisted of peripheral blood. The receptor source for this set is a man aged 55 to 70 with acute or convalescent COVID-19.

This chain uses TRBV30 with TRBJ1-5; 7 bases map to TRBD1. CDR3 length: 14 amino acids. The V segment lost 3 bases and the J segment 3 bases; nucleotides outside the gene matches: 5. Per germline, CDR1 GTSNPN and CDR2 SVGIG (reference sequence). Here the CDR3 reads CAWSGDSPNQPQHF. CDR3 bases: TGTGCCTGGAGCGGGGACAGTCCCAATCAGCCCCAGCATTTT.

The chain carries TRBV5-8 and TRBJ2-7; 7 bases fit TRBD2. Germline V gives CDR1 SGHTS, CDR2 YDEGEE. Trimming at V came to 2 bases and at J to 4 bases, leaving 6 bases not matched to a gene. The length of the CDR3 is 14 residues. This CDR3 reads CASSLKGGSYEQYF. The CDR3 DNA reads TGTGCCAGCAGCTTAAAGGGCGGGAGTTACGAGCAGTACTTC.

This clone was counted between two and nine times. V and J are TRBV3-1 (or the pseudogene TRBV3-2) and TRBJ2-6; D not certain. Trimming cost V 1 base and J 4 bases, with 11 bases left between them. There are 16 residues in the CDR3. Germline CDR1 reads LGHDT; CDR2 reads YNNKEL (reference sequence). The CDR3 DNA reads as TGTGCCAGCAGCCAAGGAGAGTTCATAGGGGCCAACGTCCTGACTTTC. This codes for CASSQGEFIGANVLTF.

Here the CDR3 reads CASSWDRATEAFF. The CDR3 DNA reads as TGTGCCAGCAGTTGGGACAGGGCGACTGAAGCTTTCTTT. The chain recombines TRBV12-3 or TRBV12-4 with TRBJ1-1, with TRBD1 matching over 9 bases. The trim removed 4 bases at V and 5 bases at J, leaving 2 bases unmatched. This CDR3 is built from 13 residues.

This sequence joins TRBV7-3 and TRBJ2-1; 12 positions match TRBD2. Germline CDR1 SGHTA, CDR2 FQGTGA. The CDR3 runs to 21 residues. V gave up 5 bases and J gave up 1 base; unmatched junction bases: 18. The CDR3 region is CASSQPLTSGRGGGSYNEQFF. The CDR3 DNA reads TGTGCCAGCAGCCAACCCTTGACTAGCGGGAGAGGTGGGGGGTCCTACAATGAGCAGTTCTTC.

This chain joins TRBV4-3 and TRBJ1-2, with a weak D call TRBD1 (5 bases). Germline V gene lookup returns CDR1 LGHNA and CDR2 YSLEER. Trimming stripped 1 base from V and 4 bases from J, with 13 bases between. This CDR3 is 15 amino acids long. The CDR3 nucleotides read TGCGCCAGCAGCCAAGGGTCGGGCAGGGCCTATGGCTACACCTTC. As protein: CASSQGSGRAYGYTF.

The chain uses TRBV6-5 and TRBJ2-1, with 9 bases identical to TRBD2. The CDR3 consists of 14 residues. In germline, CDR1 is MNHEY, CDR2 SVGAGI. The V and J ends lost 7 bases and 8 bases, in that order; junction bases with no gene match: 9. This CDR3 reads CASTGGLAVDEQFF. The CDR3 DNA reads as TGTGCCAGCACCGGGGGACTAGCTGTCGATGAGCAGTTCTTC.

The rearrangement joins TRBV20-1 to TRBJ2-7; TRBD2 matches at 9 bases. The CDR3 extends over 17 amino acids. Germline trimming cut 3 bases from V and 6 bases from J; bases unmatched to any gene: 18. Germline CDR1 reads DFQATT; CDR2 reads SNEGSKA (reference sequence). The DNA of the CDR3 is TGCAGTGCTAGTAGGGCTAAGGATAGCGGGAGATGGGGCGAGCAGTACTTC. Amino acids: CSASRAKDSGRWGEQYF.

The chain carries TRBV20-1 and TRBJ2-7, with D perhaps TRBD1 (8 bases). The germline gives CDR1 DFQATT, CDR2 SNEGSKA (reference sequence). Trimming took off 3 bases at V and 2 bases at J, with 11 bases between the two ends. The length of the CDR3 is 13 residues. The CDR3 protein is CSASTGGAYEQYF. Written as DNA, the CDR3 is TGCAGTGCTAGTACAGGGGGGGCCTACGAGCAGTACTTC.

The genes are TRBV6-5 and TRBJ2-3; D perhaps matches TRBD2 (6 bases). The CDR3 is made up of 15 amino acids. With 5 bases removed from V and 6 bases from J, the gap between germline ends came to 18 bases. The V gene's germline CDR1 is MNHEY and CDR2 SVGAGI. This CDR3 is CASSKTGEGLDTQYF. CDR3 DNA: TGTGCCAGCAGTAAAACGGGAGAAGGCTTGGATACGCAGTATTTT.

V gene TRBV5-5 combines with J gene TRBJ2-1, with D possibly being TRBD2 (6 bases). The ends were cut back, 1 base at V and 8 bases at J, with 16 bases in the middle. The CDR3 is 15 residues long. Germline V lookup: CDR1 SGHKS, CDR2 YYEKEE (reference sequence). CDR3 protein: CASSLLGGLQDEQFF. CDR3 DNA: TGTGCCAGCAGCTTGTTGGGAGGTTTACAAGATGAGCAGTTCTTC.

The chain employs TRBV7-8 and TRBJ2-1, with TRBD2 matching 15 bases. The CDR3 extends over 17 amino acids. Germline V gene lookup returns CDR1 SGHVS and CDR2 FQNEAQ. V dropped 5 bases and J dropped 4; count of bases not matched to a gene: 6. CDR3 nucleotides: TGTGCCAGCAGCCCTGCGGGACTAGCGGGAGGTTACAATGAGCAGTTCTTC. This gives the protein CASSPAGLAGGYNEQFF.

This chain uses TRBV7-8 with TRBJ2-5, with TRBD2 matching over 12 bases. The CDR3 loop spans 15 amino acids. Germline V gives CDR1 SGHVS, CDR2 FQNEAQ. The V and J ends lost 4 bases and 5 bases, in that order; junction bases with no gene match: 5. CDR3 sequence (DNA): TGTGCCAGCAGCTCCCTAGCGGGAGGGCCGGAGACCCAGTACTTC. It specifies CASSSLAGGPETQYF.

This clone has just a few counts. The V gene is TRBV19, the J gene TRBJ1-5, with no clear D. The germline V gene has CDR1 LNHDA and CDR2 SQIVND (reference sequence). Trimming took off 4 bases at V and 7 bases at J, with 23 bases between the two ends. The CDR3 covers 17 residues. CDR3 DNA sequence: TGTGCCAGTAGTAAGCTTAGGACGGGAGGAGGGTGGCAGCCCCAGCATTTT. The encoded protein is CASSKLRTGGGWQPQHF.

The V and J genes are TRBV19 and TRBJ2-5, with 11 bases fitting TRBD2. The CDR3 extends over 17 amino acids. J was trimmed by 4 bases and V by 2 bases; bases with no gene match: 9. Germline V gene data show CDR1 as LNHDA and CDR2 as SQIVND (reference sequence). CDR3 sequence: CASSIKGLAGGRETQYF. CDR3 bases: TGTGCCAGTAGTATAAAGGGGCTAGCGGGAGGCCGAGAGACCCAGTACTTC.

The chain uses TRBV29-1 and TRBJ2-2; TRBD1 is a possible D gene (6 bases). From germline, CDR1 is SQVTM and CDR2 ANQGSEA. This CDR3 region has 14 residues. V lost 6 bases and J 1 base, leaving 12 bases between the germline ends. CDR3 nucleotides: TGCAGCGTCTTTAAGACAGGGAACACCGGGGAGCTGTTTTTT. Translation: CSVFKTGNTGELFF.

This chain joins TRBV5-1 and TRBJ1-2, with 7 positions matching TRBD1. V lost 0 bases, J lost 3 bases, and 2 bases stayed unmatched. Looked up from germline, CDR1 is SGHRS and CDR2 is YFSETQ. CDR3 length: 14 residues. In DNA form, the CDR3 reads TGCGCCAGCAGCTTGGATCAGGGGGACTATGGCTACACCTTC. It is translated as CASSLDQGDYGYTF.

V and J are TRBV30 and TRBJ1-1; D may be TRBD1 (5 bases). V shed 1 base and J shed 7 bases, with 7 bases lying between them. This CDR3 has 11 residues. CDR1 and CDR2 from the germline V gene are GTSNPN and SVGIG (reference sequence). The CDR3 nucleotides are TGTGCCTGGAGTGGCAGGGATGAAGCTTTCTTT. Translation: CAWSGRDEAFF.

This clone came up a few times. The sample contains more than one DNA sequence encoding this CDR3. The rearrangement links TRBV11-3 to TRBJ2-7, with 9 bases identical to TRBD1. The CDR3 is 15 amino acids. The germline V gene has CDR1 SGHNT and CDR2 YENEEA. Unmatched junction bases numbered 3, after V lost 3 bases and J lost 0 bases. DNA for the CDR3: TGTGCCAGCAGCTTTCGGACAGGGGACTCCTACGAGCAGTACTTC. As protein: CASSFRTGDSYEQYF.

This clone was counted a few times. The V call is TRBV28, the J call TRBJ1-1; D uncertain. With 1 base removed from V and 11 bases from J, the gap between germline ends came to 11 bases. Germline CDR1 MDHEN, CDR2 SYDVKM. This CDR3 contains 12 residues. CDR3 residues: CASSLYPREAFF. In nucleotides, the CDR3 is TGTGCCAGCAGTTTATATCCGAGGGAGGCTTTCTTT.

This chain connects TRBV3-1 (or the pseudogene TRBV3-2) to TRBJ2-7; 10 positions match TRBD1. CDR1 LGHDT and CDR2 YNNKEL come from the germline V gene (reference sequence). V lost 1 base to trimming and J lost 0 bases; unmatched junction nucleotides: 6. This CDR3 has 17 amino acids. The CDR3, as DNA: TGTGCCAGCAGCCAAGGATATGGACAGGGGGACTCCTACGAGCAGTACTTC. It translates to CASSQGYGQGDSYEQYF.

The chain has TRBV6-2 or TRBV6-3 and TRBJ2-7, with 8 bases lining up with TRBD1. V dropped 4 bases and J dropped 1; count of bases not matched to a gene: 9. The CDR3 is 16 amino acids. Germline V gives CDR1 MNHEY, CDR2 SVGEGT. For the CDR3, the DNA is TGTGCCAGCAGTTTTCTTTCAGGGGGCACTTCCTACGAGCAGTACTTC. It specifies CASSFLSGGTSYEQYF.

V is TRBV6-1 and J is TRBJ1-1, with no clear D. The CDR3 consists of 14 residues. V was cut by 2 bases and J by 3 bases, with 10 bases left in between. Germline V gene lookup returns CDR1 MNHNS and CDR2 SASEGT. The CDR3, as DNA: TGTGCCAGCAGTGAAACACAGAGCTACACTGAAGCTTTCTTT. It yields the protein CASSETQSYTEAFF.

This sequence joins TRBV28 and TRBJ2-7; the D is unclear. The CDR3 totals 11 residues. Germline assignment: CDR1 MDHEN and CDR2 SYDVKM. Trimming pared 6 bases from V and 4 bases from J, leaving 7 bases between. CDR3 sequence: CASSNLYEQYF. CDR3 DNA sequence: TGTGCCAGCAGCAACTTATACGAGCAGTACTTC.

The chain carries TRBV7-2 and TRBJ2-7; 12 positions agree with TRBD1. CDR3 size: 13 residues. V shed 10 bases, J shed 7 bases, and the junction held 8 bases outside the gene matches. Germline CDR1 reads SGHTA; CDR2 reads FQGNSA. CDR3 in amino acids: CATSGTGGAEQYF. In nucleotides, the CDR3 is TGTGCCACCTCCGGGACAGGGGGCGCTGAGCAGTACTTC. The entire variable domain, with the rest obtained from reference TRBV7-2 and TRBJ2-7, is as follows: GAGVSQSPSNKVTEKGKDVELRCDPISGHTALYWYRQSLGQGLEFLIYFQGNSAPDKSGLPSDRFSAERTGGSVSTLTIQRTQQEDSAVYLCATSGTGGAEQYFGPGTRLTVT.

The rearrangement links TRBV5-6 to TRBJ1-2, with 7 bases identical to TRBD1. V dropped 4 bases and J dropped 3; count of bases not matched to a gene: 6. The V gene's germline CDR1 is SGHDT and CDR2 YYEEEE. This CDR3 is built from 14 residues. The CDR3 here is CASSQQTGYYGYTF. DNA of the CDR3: TGTGCCAGCAGCCAACAGACAGGGTACTATGGCTACACCTTC.

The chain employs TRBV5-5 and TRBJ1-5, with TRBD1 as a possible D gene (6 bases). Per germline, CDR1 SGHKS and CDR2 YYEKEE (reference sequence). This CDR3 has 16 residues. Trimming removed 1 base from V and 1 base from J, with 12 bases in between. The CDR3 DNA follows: TGTGCCAGCAGCTTGAGTACAGGGTGGAGCAATCAGCCCCAGCATTTT. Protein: CASSLSTGWSNQPQHF.

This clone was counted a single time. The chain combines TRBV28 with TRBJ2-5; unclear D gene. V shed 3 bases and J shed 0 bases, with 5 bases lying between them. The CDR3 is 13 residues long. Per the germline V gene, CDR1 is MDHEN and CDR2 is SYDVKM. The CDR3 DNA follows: TGTGCCAGCAGTTTTTCTAACCAAGAGACCCAGTACTTC. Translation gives CASSFSNQETQYF.

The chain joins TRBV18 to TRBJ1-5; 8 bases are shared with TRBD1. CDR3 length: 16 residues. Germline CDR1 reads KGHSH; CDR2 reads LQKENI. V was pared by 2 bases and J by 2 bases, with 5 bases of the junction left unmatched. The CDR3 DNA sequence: TGTGCCAGCTCACCAAGGGCGACAGGGGGCAATCAGCCCCAGCATTTT. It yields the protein CASSPRATGGNQPQHF. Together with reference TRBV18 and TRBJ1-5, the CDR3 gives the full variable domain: NAGVMQNPRHLVRRRGQEARLRCSPMKGHSHVYWYRQLPEEGLKFMVYLQKENIIDESGMPKERFSAEFPKEGPSILRIQQVVRGDSAAYFCASSPRATGGNQPQHFGDGTRLSIL.

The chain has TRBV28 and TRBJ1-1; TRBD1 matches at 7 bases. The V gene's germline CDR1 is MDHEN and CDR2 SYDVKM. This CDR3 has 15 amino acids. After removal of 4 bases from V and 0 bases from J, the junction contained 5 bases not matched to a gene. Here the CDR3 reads CASSWRGQLNTEAFF. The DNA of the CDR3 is TGTGCCAGCAGTTGGAGGGGACAGCTGAACACTGAAGCTTTCTTT.

The CDR3 loop reads CASSSGTIAYNEQFF. Here the CDR3 DNA reads TGCGCCAGCAGCTCCGGGACAATCGCATACAATGAGCAGTTCTTC. The genes are TRBV5-1 and TRBJ2-1; D is perhaps TRBD1 (6 bases). The CDR3 is 15 residues long. Per germline, CDR1 SGHRS and CDR2 YFSETQ. Trimming cost V 3 bases and J 4 bases, with 14 bases left between them.

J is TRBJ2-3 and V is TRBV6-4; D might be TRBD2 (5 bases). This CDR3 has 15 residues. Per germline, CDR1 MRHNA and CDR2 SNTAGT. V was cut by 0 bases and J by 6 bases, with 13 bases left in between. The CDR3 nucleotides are TGTGCCAGCAGTGACTCGGCGACCGCGGGTGATACGCAGTATTTT. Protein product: CASSDSATAGDTQYF.